This entry lists 17 T cell receptor beta chains sequenced from one sample in a study of CD8 T cells in ankylosing spondylitis. Their target antigens are unknown. TCRdb re-called the 5' RACE reads with MiXCR, one entry per CDR3 protein. The table shows 700,000 to 1,000,000 distinct CDR3 sequences, with about 11% occurring only once. Study-level findings and limits: Typical of ankylosing spondylitis blood, it appeared, was a TCR beta motif of eight highly homologous variants.

Material: blood, either unsorted or a sorted T cell fraction (not recorded which). Every receptor here comes from a male donor with ankylosing spondylitis.

The chain is built from TRBV7-2 and TRBJ2-7, with D unresolved. Trimming removed 2 bases at V and 0 bases at J, with 11 bases between. The CDR3 loop spans 15 amino acids. CDR1 SGHTA and CDR2 FQGNSA come from the germline V gene. The CDR3 reads CASSLRPESSYEQYF. Here the CDR3 DNA reads TGTGCCAGCAGCTTACGCCCCGAAAGCTCCTACGAGCAGTACTTC. Full variable domain (remainder filled in from reference TRBV7-2 and TRBJ2-7): GAGVSQSPSNKVTEKGKDVELRCDPISGHTALYWYRQSLGQGLEFLIYFQGNSAPDKSGLPSDRFSAERTGGSVSTLTIQRTQQEDSAVYLCASSLRPESSYEQYFGPGTRLTVT.

The chain is built from TRBV4-3 and TRBJ1-6; 8 bases match TRBD1. The CDR3 is 20 amino acids. CDR1 is LGHNA and CDR2 is YSLEER in the germline V gene. J gave up 5 bases and V 0 bases, and 15 bases lay outside the gene matches. The CDR3 DNA sequence: TGCGCCAGCAGCCAAGACGATGCTGGGGCAGGGGGCGCAGATAATTCACCCCTCCACTTT. The encoded protein is CASSQDDAGAGGADNSPLHF.

In this sample, this clonotype turned up a few times. This chain links TRBV20-1 with TRBJ1-1; TRBD1 aligns across 7 bases. The germline V gene encodes CDR1 DFQATT and CDR2 SNEGSKA (reference sequence). This CDR3 spans 15 amino acids. After removal of 4 bases from V and 3 bases from J, the junction contained 11 bases not matched to a gene. CDR3 in DNA: TGCAGTGCTACTCATAAAGGGGGCCTGGACACTGAAGCTTTCTTT. Its protein is CSATHKGGLDTEAFF.

This clonotype showed up many times. The chain uses TRBV12-3 or TRBV12-4 and TRBJ1-5; D ambiguous. The V and J ends lost 2 bases and 6 bases respectively, with 11 bases between them. The CDR3 has 14 amino acids. The chain's CDR3 is CASSLWGITQPQHF. CDR3 nucleotides: TGTGCCAGCAGTTTATGGGGAATCACTCAGCCCCAGCATTTT.

This clonotype was recorded many times. This chain joins TRBV12-3 or TRBV12-4 and TRBJ1-2; the D is unclear. V was clipped by 1 base and J by 3 bases, with 12 bases between them. This CDR3 has 15 residues. The CDR3 DNA follows: TGTGCCAGCAGTTTAGAGGCCAACAGAGACTATGGCTACACCTTC. Translated: CASSLEANRDYGYTF.

This clonotype has only a few counts. The rearrangement joins TRBV4-3 to TRBJ1-2; 7 nucleotides match TRBD1. Germline V CDR1 and CDR2: LGHNA, YSLEER. The junction had 22 bases not matched to a gene; V was cut back by 2 bases and J by 7 bases. The CDR3 extends over 19 amino acids. The DNA of the CDR3 is TGCGCCAGCAGCCAATACGGGGCGAGAGGGGGCCTTCGAGGTGGTGGCTACACCTTC. Encoded protein: CASSQYGARGGLRGGGYTF.

In its sample, this clonotype was seen a few times. The chain has TRBV20-1 and TRBJ2-7, with 12 bases lining up with TRBD1. Trimming took 0 bases from V and 5 from J; bases not matched to a gene: 8. The CDR3 has 16 amino acids. Germline CDR1 is DFQATT and CDR2 is SNEGSKA (reference sequence). CDR3 region: CSARDPGTGGKDEQYF. The CDR3 DNA follows: TGCAGTGCTAGAGATCCCGGGACAGGGGGCAAGGACGAGCAGTACTTC.

The table lists this clonotype with a few counts. CDR3 sequence (DNA): TGTGCCAGCAGCGTAGGGGACAGGGCGGGCTACACCTTC. Its protein product is CASSVGDRAGYTF. The chain uses TRBV9 and TRBJ1-2; 9 bases fit TRBD1. After removal of 0 bases from V and 8 bases from J, the junction contained 2 bases not matched to a gene. CDR3 length: 13 amino acids. The V gene's germline CDR1 is SGDLS and CDR2 YYNGEE.

This clonotype was picked up many times. The chain recombines TRBV20-1 with TRBJ2-1; D possibly corresponds to TRBD1 (6 bases). This CDR3 is 16 amino acids long. V lost 3 bases to trimming and J lost 7 bases, with 22 bases between them. From germline, CDR1 is DFQATT and CDR2 SNEGSKA (reference sequence). CDR3 sequence reads: CSASDPRQALGNEQFF. CDR3 nucleotides: TGCAGTGCTAGTGACCCCCGACAGGCGCTCGGGAATGAGCAGTTCTTC.

Notes on this clonotype: This sequence may be a read error, since a much larger clone differs from it by one base. The chain uses TRBV6-1 and TRBJ1-1; D remains ambiguous. The V gene's germline CDR1 is MNHNS and CDR2 SASEGT. The CDR3 is 13 amino acids. For the CDR3, the DNA is TGTGACAGCAGTAAGGCCCGGGGCACTGAAGCTTTCTTT. Its protein is CDSSKARGTEAFF.

Here the CDR3 DNA reads TGCAGTGCTAGTGGCGGGGGCTTGTACAATGAGCAGTTCTTC. The encoded protein is CSASGGGLYNEQFF. The chain couples TRBV20-1 to TRBJ2-1, with D perhaps TRBD2 (7 bases). The V gene lost 3 bases and the J gene lost 4 bases, with 13 bases spanning the gap. This CDR3 spans 14 amino acids. Germline CDR1 reads DFQATT; CDR2 reads SNEGSKA (reference sequence).

This clonotype was recorded at least ten times. The chain employs TRBV7-6 and TRBJ2-7; possibly TRBD1 or TRBD2 for D (5 bases each). This CDR3 has 12 amino acids. CDR1 and CDR2 from the germline V gene are SGHVS and FNYEAQ. V was cut by 3 bases and J by 6 bases, with 9 bases left in between. CDR3 DNA: TGTGCCAGCAGCTTCCAAGGGACCGAGCAGTACTTC. As protein: CASSFQGTEQYF.

This clonotype was detected ten times or more. DNA of the CDR3: TGTGCCAGCAGCTTAAGGACAGCCTCACCCCTCCACTTT. This gives the protein CASSLRTASPLHF. The chain links TRBV7-2 to TRBJ1-6; D possibly corresponds to TRBD1 (6 bases). The CDR3 extends over 13 amino acids. Germline values: CDR1 SGHTA, CDR2 FQGNSA. The germline V and J ends were trimmed by 2 bases and 10 bases, with 9 bases remaining between them.

This clonotype was observed at least ten times. The rearrangement uses TRBV20-1 and TRBJ2-3; TRBD2 agrees at 9 bases. CDR1 DFQATT and CDR2 SNEGSKA come from the germline V gene (reference sequence). The CDR3 spans 14 residues. The V segment lost 5 bases and the J segment 3 bases; nucleotides outside the gene matches: 6. This CDR3 is CSAPLAGETDTQYF. In DNA form, the CDR3 reads TGCAGTGCTCCTTTAGCGGGAGAGACAGATACGCAGTATTTT.

In this sample, this clonotype turned up a few times. The chain combines TRBV4-3 with TRBJ2-5; 7 positions agree with TRBD2. The CDR3 length is 14 residues. Trimming took 0 bases from V and 6 from J; bases not matched to a gene: 4. Germline V gene data show CDR1 as LGHNA and CDR2 as YSLEER. Here the CDR3 DNA reads TGCGCCAGCAGCCAAGATGGGAGGGGACAGACCCAGTACTTC. The encoded protein is CASSQDGRGQTQYF.

This sequence joins TRBV20-1 and TRBJ1-6, with a possible D match to TRBD1 (6 bases). V was cut by 6 bases and J by 0 bases, with 9 bases left in between. The CDR3 is 14 residues long. Germline CDR1 DFQATT, CDR2 SNEGSKA (reference sequence). The CDR3 nucleotides are TGCAGTGCCCAGGGGAGCTCCTATAATTCACCCCTCCACTTT. Protein product: CSAQGSSYNSPLHF.

This clonotype occurred many times. The V gene is TRBV20-1, the J gene TRBJ2-3; D unclear. The V gene lost 6 bases and the J gene lost 4 bases, with 8 bases spanning the gap. Germline assignment: CDR1 DFQATT and CDR2 SNEGSKA (reference sequence). The CDR3 has 11 residues. CDR3 amino acids: CSAHAPDTQYF. The CDR3 DNA is TGCAGTGCCCACGCCCCAGATACGCAGTATTTT.